Listed here is a single TCR beta chain. Its target is not known. V was clipped by 2 bases and J by 4 bases, with 8 bases between them. The CDR3 runs to 13 residues. Data came from immunoSEQ multiplex PCR; TCRdb stores just in-frame clones and leaves some out. The data hold some 190,000 clones, with about 84% observed a single time. This sample is part of a study of cytomegalovirus exposure and HLA in healthy donors. Whole-study results and caveats: The study flagged roughly 160 TCR beta chains as cytomegalovirus-associated. As confirmed in vitro, a few CMV-associated chains were specific for CMV antigens.

The sequence derives from a young woman in good health and CMV-seronegative. The chain couples TRBV23-1 to TRBJ1-2, with a weak D call TRBD1 (5 bases). TRBV23-1 is treated as an ORF (open reading frame) with a function not yet certain. The sequenced sample was PBMCs. As DNA, the CDR3 is TGCGCCAGCAGTCAAGGACATTGCTATGGCTACACCTTC. This gives the protein CASSQGHCYGYTF.